At least ten counts were recorded for the clone carrying this T cell receptor beta chain. This sample was included in a study of T cells after yellow fever vaccination. V was shortened by 4 bases and J by 0 bases, with 13 bases between the two germline ends. Germline V gene lookup returns CDR1 SGHRS and CDR2 YFSETQ. The CDR3 runs to 15 residues. A single record per CDR3 protein comes from TCRdb applying MiXCR to the 5' RACE reads. The repertoire includes about 130,000 distinct CDR3 sequences, 7.4% of them detected once, and around 2.5% sits in the top ten. The material was CD4+ T cells sorted from PBMCs, obtained less than 11 days after the first yellow fever vaccination. The chain carries TRBV5-1 and TRBJ1-1; TRBD1 is a possible D gene (5 bases). The sequence derives from a man aged 18 to 29 who received the YFV17D yellow fever vaccine. The CDR3 spells CASSAGGRVNTEAFF. For the CDR3, the DNA is TGCGCCAGCAGCGCCGGTGGCAGGGTGAACACTGAAGCTTTCTTT.